This TCR beta chain was identified during a study of T cell repertoires in urothelial bladder cancer (dated by TCRdb to the late 2010s). Regarding the study in general: Clinical stages of the roughly 12 resected lesions were three cT0, three cTa, three cT1 and three cT2 or greater. Twelve patients with bladder lesions who were undergoing transurethral resection were prospectively identified. Approximately 11 resected bladder lesions were studied, comprising urothelial carcinoma (UC+) and benign (UC-) specimens. The study compared TCR repertoire clonality in bladder tumors with that in benign bladder inflammation.

The CDR3 holds 15 amino acids from the cysteine to the phenylalanine. CDR3 DNA is the only sequence kept; it has 45 bases, read in frame from the first base. V loses 0 bases, J loses 4 bases, and the germline ends lie 12 bases apart. The CDR1 and CDR2 encoded by the germline V gene (reference sequence) are GTSNPN and SVGIG. Study-level results and caveats: In carcinoma specimens, one T-cell clone made up as much as 17% of infiltrating lymphocytes, versus over 1.5% in benign specimens. The median percentage of tumor infiltrating lymphocytes was approximately 2% in carcinoma specimens and around 11% in benign specimens. Urothelial carcinoma specimens contained fewer T cells than benign specimens, with a median of around 6,000 versus 25,000.

This clone was observed a single time. The antigen it binds to is not known. Base qualities were left out, and no much larger clone turns up one base away. The immunoSEQ assay was used to sequence the CDR3 region of the TCR beta chain. The original methods were these. For each specimen, the T-cell fraction, clonal dominance, and maximum TCR clone frequency were calculated. As stored in TCRdb, this immuneACCESS dataset retains in-frame rearrangements with V and J assigned. A fraction of the clones does not appear; measured against another copy, unresolved V genes explain less than half of the discrepancy, and the remainder lacks a known reason. That table furnishes V, J and clone size, whereas the DNA furnished D and trimming. The sample table shows about 9,000 clones, and roughly 58% are seen once. The ten most abundant clones make up 25% to 40% of the sample. Specimens of bladder lesions were obtained during transurethral resection and kept at -80C. DNA was extracted from bladder specimens collected at transurethral resection.

The receptor chain draws on TRBV30 and TRBJ2-2, with a tentative D gene TRBD2 over 6 matching bases. The receptor's source is a human donor with urothelial carcinoma. Sequenced sample: tumor-infiltrating cells from bladder cancer. The sequenced DNA is TGTGCCTGGAGTGTACCGGGACTCTCCACCGGGGAGCTGTTTTTT. This encodes CAWSVPGLSTGELFF.